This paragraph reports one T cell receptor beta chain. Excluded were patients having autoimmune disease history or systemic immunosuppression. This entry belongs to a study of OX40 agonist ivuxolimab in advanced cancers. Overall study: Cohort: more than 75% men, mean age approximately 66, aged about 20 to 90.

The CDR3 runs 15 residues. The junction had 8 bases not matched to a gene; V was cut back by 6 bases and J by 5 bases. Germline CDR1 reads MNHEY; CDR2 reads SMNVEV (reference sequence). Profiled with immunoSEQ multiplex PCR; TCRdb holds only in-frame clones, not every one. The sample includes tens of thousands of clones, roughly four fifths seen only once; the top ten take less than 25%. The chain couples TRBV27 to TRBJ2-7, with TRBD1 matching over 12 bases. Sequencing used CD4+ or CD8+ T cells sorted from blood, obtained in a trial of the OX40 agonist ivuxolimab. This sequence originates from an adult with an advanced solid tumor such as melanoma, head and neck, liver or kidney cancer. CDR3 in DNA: TGTGCCAGCAGAACCGGGACAGGGGGCTATAACGAGCAGTACTTC. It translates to CASRTGTGGYNEQYF.